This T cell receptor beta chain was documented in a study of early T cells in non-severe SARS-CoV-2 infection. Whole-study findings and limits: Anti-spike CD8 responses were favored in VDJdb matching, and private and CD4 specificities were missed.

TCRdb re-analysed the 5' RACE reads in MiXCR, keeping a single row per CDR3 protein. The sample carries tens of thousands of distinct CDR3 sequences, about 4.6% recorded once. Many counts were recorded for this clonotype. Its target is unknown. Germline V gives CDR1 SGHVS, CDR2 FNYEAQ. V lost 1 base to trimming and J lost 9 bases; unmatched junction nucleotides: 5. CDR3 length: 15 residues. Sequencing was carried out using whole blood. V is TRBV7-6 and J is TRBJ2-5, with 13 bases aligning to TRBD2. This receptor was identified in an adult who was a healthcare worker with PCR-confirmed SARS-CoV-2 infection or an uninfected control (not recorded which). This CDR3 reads CASSLGPGLAGPQYF. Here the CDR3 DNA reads TGTGCCAGCAGCTTAGGTCCGGGACTAGCGGGGCCCCAGTACTTC.